The 5 T cell receptor beta chains in this list originate from one sample, sequenced in a study of T cells in Graves' hyperthyroidism and ophthalmopathy. RNA transcripts served as the template for amplifying TCR beta CDR3 regions. The TCR CDR3 first-round RT-PCR relied on the HTBI primer set. TCRdb processed the multiplex PCR reads anew with MiXCR; each CDR3 protein has one entry. The top ten clones hold around 67% of a sample with 370,000 or so distinct CDR3 sequences, 25% of them seen once. Material: blood. The receptors were gathered from a man between 50 and 59 years old with Graves' hyperthyroidism.

This clonotype was observed a handful of times. The rearrangement uses TRBV10-2 and TRBJ2-7; D remains ambiguous. The CDR3 is 13 residues long. V lost 3 bases and J 0 bases, leaving 6 bases between the germline ends. Germline values: CDR1 WSHSY, CDR2 SAAADI. The CDR3 DNA reads as TGCGCCAGCAGTGATTCAATCTCCTACGAGCAGTACTTC. This encodes CASSDSISYEQYF.

The chain recombines TRBV29-1 with TRBJ1-2; TRBD1 aligns across 9 bases. This CDR3 region has 13 residues. V trimming: 7 bases; J trimming: 7 bases; junction bases outside the gene matches: 10. Germline V gives CDR1 SQVTM, CDR2 ANQGSEA. The CDR3, as DNA: TGCAGCGCTCAGGGACAGGGTTTATTTGGCTACACCTTC. It translates to CSAQGQGLFGYTF.

V and J are TRBV6-1 and TRBJ2-7; the match to TRBD2 covers 8 bases. CDR1 MNHNS and CDR2 SASEGT come from the germline V gene. V lost 8 bases, J lost 2 bases, and 14 bases stayed unmatched. The CDR3 has 16 residues. Here the CDR3 DNA reads TGTGCCAGCTCCGAGGGGCGGACTAGCCCGCCCTACGAGCAGTACTTC. Its translation is CASSEGRTSPPYEQYF.

This clonotype was detected only a few times. The rearrangement uses TRBV20-1 and TRBJ2-4; D possibly corresponds to TRBD1 (6 bases). Trimming shortened V by 3 bases and J by 6 bases, and 9 bases separated the two germline ends. Germline assignment: CDR1 DFQATT and CDR2 SNEGSKA (reference sequence). The CDR3 has 12 residues. CDR3 in DNA: TGCAGTGCTAGTGGCAGGGGAAACATTCAGTACTTC. Translation gives CSASGRGNIQYF.

This clonotype turned up a few times. The chain carries TRBV28 and TRBJ1-4; D not resolved. Germline V CDR1 and CDR2: MDHEN, SYDVKM. Trimming removed 6 bases from V and 4 bases from J, with 12 bases in between. The CDR3 has 14 residues. The CDR3 region is CASSLHSFNEKLFF. The DNA for the CDR3 is TGTGCCAGCAGCCTTCACTCCTTTAATGAAAAACTGTTTTTT.